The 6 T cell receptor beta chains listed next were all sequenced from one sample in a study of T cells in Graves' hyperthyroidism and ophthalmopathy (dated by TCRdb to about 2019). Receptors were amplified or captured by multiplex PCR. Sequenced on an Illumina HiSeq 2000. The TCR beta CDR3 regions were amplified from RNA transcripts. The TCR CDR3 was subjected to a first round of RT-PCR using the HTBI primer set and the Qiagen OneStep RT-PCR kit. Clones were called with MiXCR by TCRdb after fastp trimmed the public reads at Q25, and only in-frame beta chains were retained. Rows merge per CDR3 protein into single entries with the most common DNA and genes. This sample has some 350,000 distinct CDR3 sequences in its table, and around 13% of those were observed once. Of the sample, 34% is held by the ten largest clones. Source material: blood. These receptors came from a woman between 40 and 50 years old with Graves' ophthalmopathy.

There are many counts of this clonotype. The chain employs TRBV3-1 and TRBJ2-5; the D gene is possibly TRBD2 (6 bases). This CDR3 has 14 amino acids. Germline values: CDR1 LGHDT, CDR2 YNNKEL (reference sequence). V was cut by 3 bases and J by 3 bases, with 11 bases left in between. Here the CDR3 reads CASSQLAGKETQYF. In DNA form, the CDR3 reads TGTGCCAGCAGCCAGTTGGCGGGGAAAGAGACCCAGTACTTC.

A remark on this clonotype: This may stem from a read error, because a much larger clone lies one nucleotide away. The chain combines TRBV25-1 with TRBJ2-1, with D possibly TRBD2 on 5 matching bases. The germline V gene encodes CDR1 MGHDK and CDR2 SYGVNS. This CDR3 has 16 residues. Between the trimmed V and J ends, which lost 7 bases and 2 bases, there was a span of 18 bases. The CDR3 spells CASNDSEAGTYNEQFF. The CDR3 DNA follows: TGTGCCAGCAATGATTCGGAGGCGGGCACCTACAATGAGCAGTTCTTC.

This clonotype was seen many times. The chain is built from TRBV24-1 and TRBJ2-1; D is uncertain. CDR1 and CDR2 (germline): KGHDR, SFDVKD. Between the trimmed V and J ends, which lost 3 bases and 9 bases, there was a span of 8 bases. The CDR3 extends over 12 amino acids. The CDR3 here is CATSDPSREQFF. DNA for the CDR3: TGTGCCACCAGTGATCCTAGTCGTGAGCAGTTCTTC.

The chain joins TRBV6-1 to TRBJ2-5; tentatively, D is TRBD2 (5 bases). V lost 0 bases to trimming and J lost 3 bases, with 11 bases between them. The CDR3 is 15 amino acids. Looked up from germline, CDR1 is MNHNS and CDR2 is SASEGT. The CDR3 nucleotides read TGTGCCAGCAGTGAAGCGCGGACTGATAAAGAGACCCAGTACTTC. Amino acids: CASSEARTDKETQYF.

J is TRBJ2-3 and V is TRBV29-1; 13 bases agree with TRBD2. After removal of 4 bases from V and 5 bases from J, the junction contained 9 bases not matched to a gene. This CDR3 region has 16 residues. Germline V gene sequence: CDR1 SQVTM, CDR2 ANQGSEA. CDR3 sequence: CSVGEKLAGGQDTQYF. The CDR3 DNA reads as TGCAGCGTTGGGGAAAAACTAGCGGGGGGGCAAGATACGCAGTATTTT.

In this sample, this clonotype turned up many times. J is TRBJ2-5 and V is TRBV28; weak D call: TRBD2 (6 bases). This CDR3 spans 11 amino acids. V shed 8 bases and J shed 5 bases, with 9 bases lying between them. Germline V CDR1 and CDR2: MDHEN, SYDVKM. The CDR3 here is CASGRRETQYF. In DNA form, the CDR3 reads TGTGCCAGCGGGAGGCGGGAGACCCAGTACTTC.